This TCR beta chain was identified in a study of CD4+ T cells in melanoma (dated by TCRdb to between 2022 and 2023). Regarding the study in general: The study investigated neoantigen-specific CD4+ T cells in human melanoma. Overall study outcomes, separate from this receptor: Neoantigen-specific CD4+ T cells in melanoma were reported to show diverse differentiation states. Neoantigen-specific CD4+ T cells were reported to be correlated with the function of CD8+ T cells, macrophages and B cells.

About this clone itself: The antigen it binds to is not known. Base qualities are not at hand, and no much larger clone is one base apart.

Patients with melanoma were used as donors. The library was obtained by the immunoSEQ multiplex PCR assay. TCRdb's version of the immuneACCESS table is confined to in-frame rearrangements and falls short of the full clone set. An unresolved V gene accounts for under half of the shortfall where checked; the remainder is of unknown origin. The sample table lists roughly 12,000 clones, around 66% of them with a count of one. The ten largest account for about 8.9% of the sample. CDR1 and CDR2 are drawn from the germline V gene: SGHVS, FNYEAQ. The CDR3 goes from the cysteine to the phenylalanine over 17 residues. The CDR3 DNA has 51 bases and is translated from base 1. Trimming leaves V shorter by 4 bases and J shorter by 5 bases, with the junction holding 13 bases beyond the gene matches.

The sample consisted of cells from a culture (not recorded whether cultured in vitro). The V and J genes are TRBV7-6 and TRBJ1-4, with 7 bases matching TRBD1. The receptor comes from a human donor with melanoma. CDR3 protein: CASSSPYRGRMNEKLFF. The DNA sequence is given as TGTGCCAGCAGCTCACCTTACAGGGGCCGGATGAATGAAAAACTGTTTTTT.